This T cell receptor beta chain was sequenced during a study of tumor-infiltrating lymphocytes in primary liver carcinoma. Study results and limitations: Only about 8-24% of top clones showed up in all five tumor regions. Compared with blood, tumor repertoires held significantly more in their top 250 clones. Whereas tumor region pairs overlapped more, tumor-adjacent and tumor-blood pairs overlapped less.

There are many counts of this clonotype. Its antigen is unknown. Starting from roughly 540 ng of total RNA, TCR beta cDNA was produced with a primer in the constant region. ARM-PCR, slightly modified, supplied the TCR beta libraries through three nested multiplex PCR rounds. Both of the initial two PCR rounds ran for approximately 11 cycles and employed TRBV1-TRBV30 forward primers alongside a C-beta reverse primer. Using its own MiXCR run on the multiplex PCR reads, TCRdb lists one record per CDR3 protein. The table shows tens of thousands of distinct CDR3 sequences, with around 70% occurring only once. This CDR3 contains 13 residues. Trimming took off 5 bases at V and 8 bases at J, with 13 bases between the two ends. Germline-derived CDR1 and CDR2 are SGHTA and FQGTGA. Co-extraction of RNA and DNA was performed on about 18-30 mg of unsorted bulk tissue. For each tumor, five separate regions were sampled.

Sequencing used liver tumor tissue from sampling region 2. Subset reported: tumor region T2, inferior pole. The V and J genes are TRBV7-3 and TRBJ2-1; D is uncertain. This clonotype originated in a man aged 35-49 years with primary liver carcinoma and hepatitis B virus infection. This CDR3 is CASSLSLRDEQFF. The CDR3 DNA reads TGTGCCAGCAGCCTCTCCCTTAGGGATGAGCAGTTCTTC.